These 21 T cell receptor beta chains were all obtained from the same sample, sequenced in a study of CD8 T cells in ankylosing spondylitis. TCRdb processed the 5' RACE reads anew with MiXCR; each CDR3 protein has one entry. The sample records about 240,000 distinct CDR3 sequences, roughly a quarter being singletons. Sequencing used blood, either unsorted or a sorted T cell fraction (not recorded which). The receptors stem from a male donor with ankylosing spondylitis or in good health (not recorded which).

This chain uses TRBV12-3 or TRBV12-4 with TRBJ1-3, with 8 bases lining up with TRBD1. The CDR3 has 15 amino acids. With V trimmed by 9 bases and J by 0 bases, 7 bases remained unmatched. The CDR3 nucleotides read TGTGCCAGTCAGTGGGACAGGAGCTCTGGAAACACCATATATTTT. Its protein is CASQWDRSSGNTIYF.

The chain has TRBV9 and TRBJ2-5; D is possibly TRBD1 (5 bases). The V gene lost 0 bases and the J gene lost 3 bases, with 15 bases spanning the gap. The CDR3 is made up of 16 amino acids. Germline V gives CDR1 SGDLS, CDR2 YYNGEE. The chain's CDR3 is CASSVGVGQGEETQYF. The CDR3 nucleotides are TGTGCCAGCAGCGTAGGGGTCGGGCAGGGCGAAGAGACCCAGTACTTC. The variable domain in full, with the rest retrieved from reference TRBV9 and TRBJ2-5, is DSGVTQTPKHLITATGQRVTLRCSPRSGDLSVYWYQQSLDQGLQFLIQYYNGEERAKGNILERFSAQQFPDLHSELNLSSLELGDSALYFCASSVGVGQGEETQYFGPGTRLLVL.

In this sample, this clonotype turned up many times. This chain joins TRBV20-1 and TRBJ1-1; D is ambiguous. The CDR3 totals 12 residues. In germline, CDR1 is DFQATT, CDR2 SNEGSKA (reference sequence). The CDR3 DNA follows: TGCAGCGTCCCTCGTACGAACACTGAAGCTTTCTTT. Translated, it gives CSVPRTNTEAFF.

This clonotype was recorded at least ten times. The chain joins TRBV20-1 to TRBJ2-2; tentatively, D is TRBD1 (6 bases). The CDR3 is 13 amino acids. Germline V gene data show CDR1 as DFQATT and CDR2 as SNEGSKA (reference sequence). Deletions cut 6 bases from V and 5 bases from J, with 13 bases between. The CDR3: CSAPRGRTGELFF. In DNA form, the CDR3 reads TGCAGTGCACCCAGGGGACGAACCGGGGAGCTGTTTTTT.

The CDR3 spells CAISGQGAYEQYF. The CDR3 nucleotides read TGTGCCATCAGTGGGCAGGGGGCCTACGAGCAGTACTTC. This sequence joins TRBV10-3 and TRBJ2-7; 7 bases align to TRBD1. Losses at the gene ends were 4 bases for V and 2 bases for J; bases not matched to a gene: 2. This CDR3 is built from 13 residues. CDR1 is ENHRY and CDR2 is SYGVKD in the germline V gene.

The V gene is TRBV12-3 or TRBV12-4, the J gene TRBJ2-7; the D is unclear. This CDR3 has 13 residues. Trimming cost V 4 bases and J 2 bases, with 9 bases left between them. The CDR3 region has the DNA TGTGCCAGCAGTTCTTATGGACCCTACGAGCAGTACTTC. Translated, it gives CASSSYGPYEQYF.

The CDR3 loop reads CSARDSSGLWGGTDTQYF. CDR3 nucleotides: TGCAGTGCTAGAGATTCGAGTGGACTCTGGGGGGGCACAGATACGCAGTATTTT. The chain couples TRBV20-1 to TRBJ2-3, with a weak D call TRBD2 (6 bases). V shed 0 bases and J shed 1 base, with 20 bases lying between them. CDR3 length: 18 amino acids. From germline, CDR1 is DFQATT and CDR2 SNEGSKA (reference sequence).

Only a few counts were recorded for this clonotype. The chain is built from TRBV18 and TRBJ2-5; tentatively, D is TRBD1 (6 bases). The CDR3 runs to 14 residues. Germline-derived CDR1 and CDR2 are KGHSH and LQKENI. V shed 5 bases and J shed 3 bases, with 13 bases lying between them. The chain's CDR3 is CASSTTGREETQYF. CDR3 DNA sequence: TGTGCCAGCTCAACGACAGGACGCGAAGAGACCCAGTACTTC.

The chain employs TRBV7-3 and TRBJ2-1; 10 bases are shared with TRBD1. Trimming at V came to 5 bases and at J to 3 bases, leaving 4 bases not matched to a gene. Germline-derived CDR1 and CDR2 are SGHTA and FQGTGA. CDR3 length: 15 amino acids. In DNA form, the CDR3 reads TGTGCCAGCAGCCCGGGACAGGGGAACTACAATGAGCAGTTCTTC. Amino acids: CASSPGQGNYNEQFF.

In this sample, this clonotype turned up a few times. The gene calls are TRBV29-1 and TRBJ1-2; D gene uncertain. CDR3 length: 10 residues. Germline-derived CDR1 and CDR2 are SQVTM and ANQGSEA. Trimming pared 2 bases from V and 8 bases from J, leaving 6 bases between. The DNA of the CDR3 is TGCAGCGTTGAATTGGGGGGCTACACCTTC. Translation gives CSVELGGYTF.

There are many counts of this clonotype. The chain employs TRBV29-1 and TRBJ1-1, with D hard to call. Germline lookup yields CDR1 SQVTM and CDR2 ANQGSEA. The CDR3 has 12 residues. V dropped 3 bases and J dropped 7 bases, with 12 bases sitting between them. This CDR3 reads CSVEVGHLEAFF. For the CDR3, the DNA is TGCAGCGTTGAGGTCGGGCATCTTGAAGCTTTCTTT. Full variable domain (missing parts from reference TRBV29-1 and TRBJ1-1): SAVISQKPSRDICQRGTSLTIQCQVDSQVTMMFWYRQQPGQSLTLIATANQGSEATYESGFVIDKFPISRPNLTFSTLTVSNMSPEDSSIYLCSVEVGHLEAFFGQGTRLTVV.

The chain is built from TRBV30 and TRBJ2-1; D remains ambiguous. CDR1 GTSNPN and CDR2 SVGIG come from the germline V gene (reference sequence). The CDR3 sequence is 13 residues long. V was shortened by 4 bases and J by 4 bases, with 11 bases between the two germline ends. The CDR3 loop is CAWKIGPYNEQFF. The CDR3 DNA reads as TGTGCCTGGAAAATCGGACCTTACAATGAGCAGTTCTTC.

The table lists this clonotype with many counts. CDR3 amino acids: CASSGGLVSQYF. The CDR3 DNA reads as TGTGCCAGCAGCGGGGGGCTCGTTTCGCAGTATTTT. This chain links TRBV25-1 with TRBJ2-3; D might be TRBD2 (7 bases). Deletions cut 6 bases from V and 10 bases from J, with 14 bases between. Per the germline V gene, CDR1 is MGHDK and CDR2 is SYGVNS. This CDR3 comprises 12 residues.

This chain uses TRBV6-6 with TRBJ2-2; D not resolved. Trimming removed 5 bases at V and 4 bases at J, with 8 bases between. CDR3 length: 13 amino acids. Looked up from germline, CDR1 is MNHNY and CDR2 is SVGAGI (reference sequence). The CDR3 region is CASSPTTTGELFF. The CDR3 region has the DNA TGTGCCAGCAGTCCCACGACCACCGGGGAGCTGTTTTTT.

This clonotype was counted many times. The chain uses TRBV5-1 and TRBJ2-2; a possible D gene is TRBD2 (7 bases). V was shortened by 7 bases and J by 0 bases, with 19 bases between the two germline ends. Germline V gives CDR1 SGHRS, CDR2 YFSETQ. The CDR3 totals 17 residues. CDR3 amino acids: CASERLGGGTNTGELFF. CDR3 DNA sequence: TGCGCCAGCGAAAGACTAGGGGGGGGAACGAACACCGGGGAGCTGTTTTTT.

This chain joins TRBV6-6 and TRBJ2-3; weak D call: TRBD2 (5 bases). V lost 7 bases and J 6 bases, leaving 11 bases between the germline ends. The germline CDR1 and CDR2 sequences are MNHNY and SVGAGI (reference sequence). The CDR3 runs to 12 residues. The CDR3 here is CASKTGGDTQYF. CDR3 nucleotide sequence: TGTGCCAGCAAAACGGGCGGGGATACGCAGTATTTT.

This clonotype was seen a few times. This chain links TRBV20-1 with TRBJ1-1, with D possibly matching TRBD1 (5 bases). Trimming shortened V by 5 bases and J by 0 bases, and 13 bases separated the two germline ends. This CDR3 is 14 amino acids long. Per the germline V gene, CDR1 is DFQATT and CDR2 is SNEGSKA (reference sequence). The CDR3 DNA is TGCAGTGCTGGGGACTCCCGCATGAACACTGAAGCTTTCTTT. It is translated as CSAGDSRMNTEAFF.

The rearrangement uses TRBV12-3 or TRBV12-4 and TRBJ2-6; possibly TRBD1 for D (6 bases). Trimming took 5 bases from V and 1 from J, leaving 9 bases between them. The CDR3 has 15 residues. The CDR3 reads CASSLGQSGANVLTF. CDR3 nucleotide sequence: TGTGCCAGCAGTCTCGGACAGTCTGGGGCCAACGTCCTGACTTTC.

On this clonotype: A much larger clone sits a single nucleotide away, making a read error possible. V and J are TRBV3-1 and TRBJ2-5, with D perhaps TRBD2 (6 bases). This CDR3 region has 17 residues. Germline values: CDR1 LGHDT, CDR2 YNNKEL (reference sequence). CDR3 sequence reads: CASSQDRGGSRQGTQYF. DNA for the CDR3: TGTGCCAGCAGCCAAGACCGGGGAGGCTCCCGCCAAGGGACCCAGTACTTC.

This clonotype appeared once. The chain couples TRBV28 to TRBJ1-2, with 9 positions matching TRBD1. This CDR3 contains 15 residues. The V gene's germline CDR1 is MDHEN and CDR2 SYDVKM. After removal of 2 bases from V and 8 bases from J, the junction contained 9 bases not matched to a gene. The CDR3 DNA is TGTGCCAGCAGTTTACAAAACCGGGACAGGGACGGCTACACCTTC. Encoded protein: CASSLQNRDRDGYTF.

This chain joins TRBV12-3 or TRBV12-4 and TRBJ1-5, with D unresolved. V shed 1 base and J shed 11 bases, with 12 bases lying between them. This CDR3 has 13 residues. CDR3 bases: TGTGCCAGCAGTTTAGGCGCCGGGATGGCCCAGCATTTT. Translating gives CASSLGAGMAQHF.